Each of the 27 T cell receptor beta chains below was sequenced from the same sample in a study of graft-versus-host responses after intestinal transplantation. These TCRs are of unknown antigen specificity. Data came from immunoSEQ multiplex PCR; TCRdb stores just in-frame clones and leaves some out. The sample consists of some 110,000 clones, more than 75% of them appearing once. The sample consisted of unstimulated CD4+ T cells sorted from spleen or lymph node cells, taken before intestinal transplant. The receptors come from a human donor who received an intestinal transplant.

This sequence joins TRBV2 and TRBJ2-5, with 8 bases matching TRBD2. Germline V gene sequence: CDR1 SNHLY, CDR2 FYNNEI. V dropped 1 base and J dropped 2; count of bases not matched to a gene: 3. The length of the CDR3 is 15 residues. The CDR3 protein is CASSEGRGDQETQYF. The CDR3 bases are TGTGCCAGCAGTGAAGGGCGGGGGGATCAAGAGACCCAGTACTTC.

This chain links TRBV7-9 with TRBJ1-1; perhaps TRBD1 as D (6 bases). This CDR3 comprises 13 residues. Trimming cost V 8 bases and J 4 bases, with 14 bases left between them. Germline CDR1 reads SEHNR; CDR2 reads FQNEAQ (reference sequence). This CDR3 reads CASEGVWFTEAFF. The CDR3 nucleotides read TGTGCCAGCGAGGGGGTGTGGTTCACTGAAGCTTTCTTT.

The chain employs TRBV5-4 and TRBJ2-3; D is undetermined. The CDR3 sequence is 14 residues long. V shed 0 bases and J shed 2 bases, with 7 bases lying between them. CDR1 and CDR2 from the germline V gene are SGHNT and YYREEE (reference sequence). CDR3 in amino acids: CASSLEFNTDTQYF. CDR3 coding DNA: TGTGCCAGCAGCTTGGAATTTAACACAGATACGCAGTATTTT.

The chain combines TRBV10-3 with TRBJ2-2; D unresolved. CDR1 and CDR2 from the germline V gene are ENHRY and SYGVKD. This CDR3 region has 17 residues. The V end was cut by 3 bases, the J end by 0 bases, with 14 bases between. CDR3 bases: TGTGCCATCAGTGACCCTGCCCGACGGACGAACACCGGGGAGCTGTTTTTT. Translated, it gives CAISDPARRTNTGELFF.

The chain uses TRBV18 and TRBJ2-1; no definite D call. With 4 bases removed from V and 6 bases from J, the gap between germline ends came to 13 bases. This CDR3 has 14 residues. The germline gives CDR1 KGHSH, CDR2 LQKENI. CDR3 in DNA: TGTGCCAGCTCACTGGACCGTGTGGGCAATGAGCAGTTCTTC. As protein: CASSLDRVGNEQFF.

The rearrangement joins TRBV11-3 to TRBJ1-1; no clear D. CDR1 is SGHNT, CDR2 YENEEA, per germline. The CDR3 covers 13 residues. V lost 0 bases, J lost 8 bases, and 10 bases lay in between. CDR3 sequence (DNA): TGTGCCAGCAGCTTAGATCGTAGGACCGAAGCTTTCTTT. This encodes CASSLDRRTEAFF.

Comment on this clone: This CDR3 is also generated by other DNA sequences in the sample. The chain is built from TRBV7-3 and TRBJ2-1, with D unclear. Looked up from germline, CDR1 is SGHTA and CDR2 is FQGTGA. This CDR3 is built from 12 residues. Trimming shortened V by 0 bases and J by 9 bases, and 6 bases separated the two germline ends. As DNA, the CDR3 is TGTGCCAGCAGCTTAACTAGTAGTGAGCAGTTCTTC. This gives the protein CASSLTSSEQFF.

V and J are TRBV10-3 and TRBJ2-7, with 9 bases lining up with TRBD1. The V gene's germline CDR1 is ENHRY and CDR2 SYGVKD. V gave up 2 bases and J gave up 6 bases; unmatched junction bases: 8. This CDR3 comprises 15 residues. CDR3 sequence: CAISETPGQGFEQYF. In DNA form, the CDR3 reads TGTGCCATCAGTGAGACCCCGGGACAGGGCTTCGAGCAGTACTTC.

This chain connects TRBV6-5 to TRBJ1-5, with 7 bases lining up with TRBD1. Trimming removed 8 bases from V and 4 bases from J; junction bases left unmatched: 5. CDR3 length: 13 amino acids. CDR1 is MNHEY and CDR2 is SVGAGI in the germline V gene. CDR3 in amino acids: CASGGQPNQPQHF. The CDR3 DNA sequence: TGTGCCAGCGGGGGACAGCCAAATCAGCCCCAGCATTTT.

This clone has a handful of counts. The V and J genes are TRBV6-5 and TRBJ2-7; TRBD1 aligns across 9 bases. The germline V gene encodes CDR1 MNHEY and CDR2 SVGAGI. The CDR3 is 15 residues long. Unmatched junction bases numbered 6, after V lost 2 bases and J lost 4 bases. The CDR3 protein is CASSYALGQGYEQYF. CDR3 DNA: TGTGCCAGCAGTTACGCTTTAGGACAGGGGTACGAGCAGTACTTC.

This sequence joins TRBV13 and TRBJ2-5; D is possibly TRBD1 (5 bases). Germline loops: CDR1 PRHDT, CDR2 FYEKMQ (reference sequence). The CDR3 is 13 amino acids. V lost 6 bases, J lost 5 bases, and 13 bases lay in between. CDR3 sequence (DNA): TGTGCCAGCAGTATCCAGGGTATCGAGACCCAGTACTTC. This codes for CASSIQGIETQYF.

The chain has TRBV7-3 and TRBJ2-1; D call uncertain. V lost 5 bases, J lost 5 bases, and 13 bases lay in between. This CDR3 has 14 residues. The germline V gene has CDR1 SGHTA and CDR2 FQGTGA. Written as DNA, the CDR3 is TGTGCCAGCAGCCAAGGGCTGGGTGACAATGAGCAGTTCTTC. Amino acids: CASSQGLGDNEQFF. The whole variable domain, filled in from reference TRBV7-3 and TRBJ2-1, reads GAGVSQTPSNKVTEKGKYVELRCDPISGHTALYWYRQSLGQGPEFLIYFQGTGAADDSGLPNDRFFAVRPEGSVSTLKIQRTERGDSAVYLCASSQGLGDNEQFFGPGTRLTVL.

The chain employs TRBV5-4 and TRBJ2-7; TRBD1 aligns across 9 bases. The CDR3 length is 16 residues. V lost 2 bases to trimming and J lost 4 bases; unmatched junction nucleotides: 10. Germline CDR1 and CDR2: SGHNT and YYREEE (reference sequence). CDR3 nucleotides: TGTGCCAGCAGCTTAGGACAGGGGCCCCGGGGATACGAGCAGTACTTC. It is translated as CASSLGQGPRGYEQYF.

This clone was recorded once. This sequence joins TRBV28 and TRBJ2-7; 13 positions match TRBD2. Germline V gene lookup returns CDR1 MDHEN and CDR2 SYDVKM. V dropped 6 bases and J dropped 6; count of bases not matched to a gene: 8. This CDR3 has 15 amino acids. CDR3 nucleotide sequence: TGTGCCAGCAGGCGGACTAGCGGGAGCGGCCTCGAGCAGTACTTC. It is translated as CASRRTSGSGLEQYF.

The chain employs TRBV15 and TRBJ1-6; D is possibly TRBD1 (5 bases). Germline-derived CDR1 and CDR2 are LNHNV and YYDKDF (reference sequence). V lost 10 bases and J lost 4, with 14 bases in between. The CDR3 has 14 amino acids. The CDR3 region has the DNA TGTGCCAGCGCCGGGACGGATTATAATTCACCCCTCCACTTT. It is translated as CASAGTDYNSPLHF. Drawing the rest from reference TRBV15 and TRBJ1-6, the complete variable domain is DAMVIQNPRYQVTQFGKPVTLSCSQTLNHNVMYWYQQKSSQAPKLLFHYYDKDFNNEADTPDNFQSRRPNTSFCFLDIRSPGLGDTAMYLCASAGTDYNSPLHFGNGTRLTVT.

There are a few counts of this clone. The rearrangement joins TRBV7-9 to TRBJ1-4; perhaps TRBD1 as D (5 bases). Germline values: CDR1 SEHNR, CDR2 FQNEAQ (reference sequence). V was trimmed by 7 bases and J by 11 bases, leaving 14 bases between them. CDR3 length: 12 residues. CDR3 residues: CASTNVRGKLFF. The CDR3 DNA sequence: TGTGCCAGCACCAATGTACGGGGCAAACTGTTTTTT. Combining the CDR3 with reference TRBV7-9 and TRBJ1-4 gives the whole variable domain DTGVSQNPRHKITKRGQNVTFRCDPISEHNRLYWYRQTLGQGPEFLTYFQNEAQLEKSRLLSDRFSAERPKGSFSTLEIQRTEQGDSAMYLCASTNVRGKLFFGSGTQLSVL.

V is TRBV27 and J is TRBJ1-4; D remains unclear. The V gene lost 2 bases and the J gene lost 8 bases, with 12 bases spanning the gap. Germline CDR1 MNHEY, CDR2 SMNVEV (reference sequence). CDR3 length: 14 amino acids. DNA for the CDR3: TGTGCCAGCAGTTTAACCAGGTTTGAAGAAAAACTGTTTTTT. As protein: CASSLTRFEEKLFF.

The V and J genes are TRBV11-1 and TRBJ2-5, with 7 bases lining up with TRBD2. CDR3 length: 12 residues. Per germline, CDR1 SGHAT and CDR2 FQDESV (reference sequence). V was clipped by 5 bases and J by 5 bases; unmatched bases: 2. CDR3 loop: CASSPTSETQYF. In nucleotides, the CDR3 is TGTGCCAGCAGCCCGACTAGCGAGACCCAGTACTTC.

The chain joins TRBV2 to TRBJ1-1; possible D gene TRBD1, 6 bases. The CDR3 is 12 residues long. V lost 5 bases and J 11 bases, leaving 15 bases between the germline ends. CDR1 SNHLY and CDR2 FYNNEI come from the germline V gene. The CDR3 reads CASSLQAQGAFF. In DNA, the CDR3 is TGTGCCAGCAGTTTACAGGCCCAGGGGGCTTTCTTT.

Here the CDR3 DNA reads TGTGCCAGCAGCGTACAGGGGGCGAACACTGAAGCTTTCTTT. Translating it yields CASSVQGANTEAFF. The gene calls are TRBV7-9 and TRBJ1-1, with TRBD1 identical over 9 bases. Germline-derived CDR1 and CDR2 are SEHNR and FQNEAQ (reference sequence). This CDR3 has 14 residues. The ends lost 5 bases at V and 1 base at J; junction bases unmatched: 2.

The genes are TRBV19 and TRBJ2-1; 7 bases align to TRBD2. This CDR3 spans 15 amino acids. J lost 6 bases, V lost 3 bases, and 8 bases had no gene match. The germline V gene encodes CDR1 LNHDA and CDR2 SQIVND (reference sequence). For the CDR3, the DNA is TGTGCCAGTAGTATGAGGCTAGCGGTAGGCAATGAGCAGTTCTTC. It codes for CASSMRLAVGNEQFF.

The chain links TRBV10-1 to TRBJ2-5; the match to TRBD2 covers 7 bases. The CDR3 sequence is 14 residues long. Germline CDR1 and CDR2: WNHNN and SYGVQD (reference sequence). V shed 5 bases and J 4 bases; nucleotides not matched to a gene: 7. The CDR3, as DNA: TGCGCCAGCAGTCCCGGACTAGTCGGAGAGACCCAGTACTTC. Translating gives CASSPGLVGETQYF.

The genes are TRBV7-6 and TRBJ1-5; D gene uncertain. Trimming pared 0 bases from V and 9 bases from J, leaving 12 bases between. The CDR3 loop spans 14 amino acids. From germline, CDR1 is SGHVS and CDR2 FNYEAQ. The CDR3 here is CASSLAGRAGPQHF. CDR3 DNA sequence: TGTGCCAGCAGCTTAGCTGGACGAGCGGGGCCCCAGCATTTT.

The gene calls are TRBV9 and TRBJ1-4; D is unresolved. V lost 4 bases to trimming and J lost 7 bases, with 14 bases between them. Germline CDR1 reads SGDLS; CDR2 reads YYNGEE. CDR3 length: 14 amino acids. The CDR3 DNA follows: TGTGCCAGCAGCTTTGCAGAAGCAGCTGAAAAACTGTTTTTT. It yields the protein CASSFAEAAEKLFF.

This rearrangement joins TRBV2 to TRBJ1-2, with unresolved D. The germline V gene has CDR1 SNHLY and CDR2 FYNNEI. The CDR3 loop spans 14 amino acids. Deletions cut 3 bases from V and 2 bases from J, with 10 bases between. CDR3 nucleotides: TGTGCCAGCAGTGAGCGGGATACCAACTATGGCTACACCTTC. Translation gives CASSERDTNYGYTF.

The gene calls are TRBV2 and TRBJ2-5, with a possible D match to TRBD2 (5 bases). Deletions cut 2 bases from V and 8 bases from J, with 6 bases between. CDR3 length equals 11 residues. Germline CDR1 SNHLY, CDR2 FYNNEI. In DNA, the CDR3 is TGTGCCAGCAGTGAATCGGGAACCCAGTACTTC. This translates into CASSESGTQYF.

The sample holds a few counts of this clone. This sequence joins TRBV7-9 and TRBJ1-1, with a possible D match to TRBD1 (5 bases). Trimming took 9 bases from V and 5 from J, leaving 16 bases between them. This CDR3 is built from 13 residues. The germline V gene has CDR1 SEHNR and CDR2 FQNEAQ (reference sequence). The CDR3 protein is CARLSGDPTEAFF. The CDR3 DNA reads TGTGCCAGACTGTCCGGGGACCCGACTGAAGCTTTCTTT.